The next 18 T cell receptor beta chains were all read from a single sample in a study of T cells in Graves' hyperthyroidism and ophthalmopathy. RNA transcripts served as the template for amplifying TCR beta CDR3 regions. First-round RT-PCR of the TCR CDR3 relied on the HTBI primer set. TCRdb reprocessed the multiplex PCR reads via MiXCR and lists one record per CDR3 protein. Of roughly 640,000 distinct CDR3 sequences in the sample, roughly a sixth were seen once. The material sequenced was blood. These TCRs come from a woman between 35 and 50 years old with Graves' ophthalmopathy.

This clonotype was counted ten times or more. CDR3 DNA: TGCAGTGCTAGGGACTCCATTGACCCAAATGAGCAGTTCTTC. It encodes CSARDSIDPNEQFF. This chain links TRBV20-1 with TRBJ2-1; D possibly corresponds to TRBD2 (5 bases). The CDR3 sequence is 14 residues long. CDR1 is DFQATT, CDR2 SNEGSKA, per germline (reference sequence). V was shortened by 3 bases and J by 7 bases, with 16 bases between the two germline ends.

This clonotype was counted many times. The rearrangement joins TRBV5-1 to TRBJ1-5; D not certain. V was pared by 4 bases and J by 5 bases, with 10 bases between. Germline V lookup: CDR1 SGHRS, CDR2 YFSETQ. This CDR3 comprises 13 residues. The CDR3 spells CASSLEPDQPQHF. The CDR3, as DNA: TGCGCCAGCAGCCTGGAACCAGATCAGCCCCAGCATTTT.

Ten or more counts support this clonotype. The V gene is TRBV12-3 or TRBV12-4, the J gene TRBJ2-7; TRBD2 agrees at 16 bases. Trimming at V came to 7 bases and at J to 0 bases, leaving 6 bases not matched to a gene. CDR3 length: 17 residues. CDR3 region: CASTLGLAGGLSYEQYF. CDR3 bases: TGTGCCAGCACCTTGGGACTAGCGGGAGGGCTCTCCTACGAGCAGTACTTC.

This clonotype showed up many times. The V gene is TRBV11-2, the J gene TRBJ2-3; D not resolved. The CDR3 has 15 residues. V lost 2 bases, J lost 2 bases, and 11 bases lay in between. Germline CDR1 is SGHAT and CDR2 is FQNNGV. The CDR3 protein is CASSLNSVNTDTQYF. The CDR3 nucleotides read TGTGCCAGCAGCTTAAACTCCGTCAACACAGATACGCAGTATTTT. Variable domain in full (rest from reference TRBV11-2 and TRBJ2-3): EAGVAQSPRYKIIEKRQSVAFWCNPISGHATLYWYQQILGQGPKLLIQFQNNGVVDDSQLPKDRFSAERLKGVDSTLKIQPAKLEDSAVYLCASSLNSVNTDTQYFGPGTRLTVL.

This clonotype turned up a few times. This chain's CDR3 is CSARDRVESPLHF. The DNA of the CDR3 is TGCAGTGCTAGAGACAGGGTCGAATCACCCCTCCACTTT. The chain uses TRBV20-1 and TRBJ1-6, with D possibly being TRBD1 (5 bases). Germline V gives CDR1 DFQATT, CDR2 SNEGSKA (reference sequence). This CDR3 spans 13 amino acids. Trimming left V 0 bases short and J 10 bases short, with 10 bases between.

This clonotype was counted ten times or more. The rearrangement joins TRBV18 to TRBJ2-5, with 7 bases identical to TRBD2. This CDR3 contains 16 residues. With V trimmed by 2 bases and J by 9 bases, 15 bases remained unmatched. Germline V gene data show CDR1 as KGHSH and CDR2 as LQKENI. The CDR3 here is CASSPVGRKWGRAQYF. CDR3 sequence (DNA): TGTGCCAGCTCACCAGTCGGCAGAAAGTGGGGGAGGGCCCAGTACTTC.

In this sample, this clonotype turned up a few times. The chain has TRBV29-1 and TRBJ1-2; D is perhaps TRBD1 (6 bases). The CDR3 is 12 amino acids. Germline assignment: CDR1 SQVTM and CDR2 ANQGSEA. V lost 7 bases, J lost 8 bases, and 17 bases lay in between. The DNA of the CDR3 is TGCAGCGCCGGGGGCAGGGTGCCAGGCTACACCTTC. This translates into CSAGGRVPGYTF.

The V gene is TRBV10-2, the J gene TRBJ2-4; 10 nucleotides line up with TRBD2. The CDR3 is 19 residues long. In germline, CDR1 is WSHSY, CDR2 SAAADI. V lost 1 base and J lost 1; bases outside the gene matches: 10. The CDR3 loop reads CASSELKRGGPGAKNIQYF. The CDR3 region has the DNA TGCGCCAGCAGTGAGTTGAAGCGGGGGGGCCCCGGGGCCAAAAACATTCAGTACTTC.

In regard to this clonotype: Given a much more abundant clone one base away, this may be a read error. V and J are TRBV3-1 and TRBJ2-7, with D hard to call. This CDR3 is 12 amino acids long. Trimming shortened V by 1 base and J by 6 bases, and 7 bases separated the two germline ends. Germline CDR1 LGHDT, CDR2 YNNKEL (reference sequence). This CDR3 reads CASSQVESEQYF. Here the CDR3 DNA reads TGTGCCAGCAGCCAAGTTGAAAGCGAGCAGTACTTC.

This clonotype was seen many times. This chain joins TRBV6-1 and TRBJ2-3; 11 nucleotides agree with TRBD1. Germline V gene data show CDR1 as MNHNS and CDR2 as SASEGT. This CDR3 contains 16 residues. Trimming at V came to 5 bases and at J to 3 bases, leaving 7 bases not matched to a gene. The CDR3 reads CASSLGTGGVTDTQYF. DNA of the CDR3: TGTGCCAGCAGTTTGGGGACAGGGGGAGTAACAGATACGCAGTATTTT.

This clonotype was seen more than once but under ten times. The CDR3 loop is CASKSGGATEAFF. CDR3 nucleotide sequence: TGTGCCAGCAAATCTGGGGGGGCGACTGAAGCTTTCTTT. The chain recombines TRBV28 with TRBJ1-1; weak D call: TRBD1 (6 bases). This CDR3 has 13 residues. Germline CDR1 reads MDHEN; CDR2 reads SYDVKM. With 7 bases removed from V and 5 bases from J, the gap between germline ends came to 14 bases.

The chain combines TRBV2 with TRBJ1-1, with 7 bases that match TRBD1. With V trimmed by 2 bases and J by 1 base, 4 bases remained unmatched. The germline CDR1 and CDR2 sequences are SNHLY and FYNNEI. The CDR3 has 15 amino acids. CDR3 protein: CASSERGTENTEAFF. CDR3 coding DNA: TGTGCCAGCAGTGAAAGGGGGACAGAGAACACTGAAGCTTTCTTT.

This clonotype appeared many times. The chain combines TRBV3-1 with TRBJ1-4, with 7 bases lining up with TRBD1. Germline V gene data show CDR1 as LGHDT and CDR2 as YNNKEL (reference sequence). This CDR3 is built from 13 residues. V shed 1 base, J shed 8 bases, and the junction held 1 base outside the gene matches. The CDR3 coding sequence is TGTGCCAGCAGCCAAGCCAGGGGGGAAAAACTGTTTTTT. This encodes CASSQARGEKLFF.

The CDR3 DNA reads TGTGCCTGGAGTTTGGGTGAAAAACTGTTTTTT. Translated, it gives CAWSLGEKLFF. The V call is TRBV30, the J call TRBJ1-4; D call uncertain. This CDR3 has 11 residues. Germline V gene data show CDR1 as GTSNPN and CDR2 as SVGIG (reference sequence). Trimming pared 2 bases from V and 7 bases from J, leaving 5 bases between.

This clonotype was counted ten times or more. The rearrangement uses TRBV3-1 and TRBJ1-1; D call uncertain. Germline V gene lookup returns CDR1 LGHDT and CDR2 YNNKEL (reference sequence). The CDR3 runs to 12 residues. Between the trimmed V and J ends, which lost 4 bases and 2 bases, there was a span of 5 bases. As DNA, the CDR3 is TGTGCCAGCAGCCTCATTAACACTGAAGCTTTCTTT. Translated: CASSLINTEAFF.

This chain uses TRBV5-4 with TRBJ2-1, with D uncertain. In germline, CDR1 is SGHNT, CDR2 YYREEE (reference sequence). The V end lost 3 bases, the J end lost 10 bases, and 8 bases lay between the germline ends. CDR3 size: 11 residues. The CDR3 coding sequence is TGTGCCAGCAGCTCGTCCTGGGAGCAGTTCTTC. As protein: CASSSSWEQFF. The full variable domain, in which reference TRBV5-4 and TRBJ2-1 provide the parts outside the CDR3, is ETGVTQSPTHLIKTRGQQVTLRCSSQSGHNTVSWYQQALGQGPQFIFQYYREEENGRGNFPPRFSGLQFPNYSSELNVNALELDDSALYLCASSSSWEQFFGPGTRLTVL.

This clonotype was seen at least ten times. The chain employs TRBV24-1 and TRBJ1-1, with D hard to call. V was trimmed by 3 bases and J by 7 bases, leaving 8 bases between them. Germline V gives CDR1 KGHDR, CDR2 SFDVKD. This CDR3 contains 12 residues. The DNA for the CDR3 is TGTGCCACCAGTGATCTGCGCGGTGAAGCTTTCTTT. As protein: CATSDLRGEAFF.

As regards this clonotype: The junction shows a germline mismatch at one end, possibly a read error. The chain is built from TRBV4-1 and TRBJ2-7; D is perhaps TRBD1 or TRBD2 (5 bases each). The CDR3 contains 18 residues. Germline V gives CDR1 MGHRA, CDR2 YSYEKL. The CDR3 is CASSPWRSTGLKLYEQYF. The CDR3 region has the DNA TGTGCCAGCAGCCCGTGGAGGAGTACAGGTCTAAAACTCTACGAGCAGTACTTC.